This T cell receptor beta chain originates from a study of blood T cell dynamics during melanoma immunotherapy. Study results and limitations: PBMC repertoires of eventual disease-control patients split at W3 into clonality or diversity gains.

Profiling relied on immunoSEQ multiplex PCR, and the TCRdb table lists in-frame clones only, not all of them. Among 25,000 to 30,000 clones listed, approximately 83% were seen once. V lost 5 bases and J lost 8; bases outside the gene matches: 11. There are 15 residues in the CDR3. The germline V gene encodes CDR1 MDHEN and CDR2 SYDVKM. Specified time point: week 3, after first cycle of checkpoint inhibitor. Response was assessed by RECIST 1.1 at 12 weeks, except a couple of rapid progressors. Concerning this clone itself: The antigen is unknown.

The chain couples TRBV28 to TRBJ2-2, with 7 bases lining up with TRBD1. The sequencing used blood, collected from a patient treated with checkpoint blockade. This receptor was taken from a human donor with melanoma. CDR3 sequence (DNA): TGTGCCAGCAGTCGACCCTGGACAGGTGGTGGGGAGCTGTTTTTT. Its translation is CASSRPWTGGGELFF.